A single sample is the source of the 17 T cell receptor beta chains below, sequenced in a study of T cell repertoires in cytomegalovirus infection. TCRdb reanalysed the reads using MiXCR and keeps one entry per CDR3 protein. The sample yields approximately 400,000 distinct CDR3 sequences, 25% to 40% seen once. Sequences were obtained from PBMCs. Every receptor here comes from a human donor in good health (CMV status not recorded). Some clones in this sample may be carry-over from other donors' samples.

This chain uses TRBV27 with TRBJ1-6, with D possibly matching TRBD1 (5 bases). The V end lost 5 bases, the J end lost 6 bases, and 23 bases lay between the germline ends. This CDR3 contains 18 residues. The germline V gene encodes CDR1 MNHEY and CDR2 SMNVEV (reference sequence). This CDR3 is CASSKPGPRIKGNSPLHF. The CDR3, as DNA: TGTGCCAGCAGTAAACCGGGACCCCGGATAAAGGGTAATTCACCCCTCCACTTT.

J is TRBJ2-7 and V is TRBV30, with TRBD1 matching 8 bases. CDR1 and CDR2 (germline): GTSNPN, SVGIG (reference sequence). The V segment lost 4 bases and the J segment 1 base; nucleotides outside the gene matches: 3. The CDR3 covers 13 residues. The CDR3 is CAWTGQGSYEQYF. The CDR3 coding sequence is TGTGCCTGGACCGGACAGGGTTCCTACGAGCAGTACTTC.

The chain has TRBV4-1 and TRBJ1-1, with D hard to call. Germline CDR1 MGHRA, CDR2 YSYEKL. The CDR3 is 15 residues long. V was cut by 1 base and J by 0 bases, with 9 bases left in between. The CDR3 DNA reads as TGCGCCAGCAGCCAAGTTCCAGGTTTGAACACTGAAGCTTTCTTT. It yields the protein CASSQVPGLNTEAFF.

In DNA form, the CDR3 reads TGTGCCAGCAGCTTGACAGAGCGGGGCTACACCTTC. Translated: CASSLTERGYTF. The rearrangement links TRBV5-4 to TRBJ1-2; D not certain. The length of the CDR3 is 12 residues. Per the germline V gene, CDR1 is SGHNT and CDR2 is YYREEE (reference sequence). Trimming left V 1 base short and J 8 bases short, with 9 bases between.

The gene calls are TRBV6-6 and TRBJ2-3; D is possibly TRBD1 (5 bases). Germline assignment: CDR1 MNHNY and CDR2 SVGAGI (reference sequence). Trimming removed 0 bases from V and 5 bases from J, with 15 bases in between. The CDR3 contains 16 residues. In DNA, the CDR3 is TGTGCCAGCAGTTACTCGAATCCCCCCAGGGAAGATACGCAGTATTTT. It specifies CASSYSNPPREDTQYF.

This clonotype showed up many times. The rearrangement joins TRBV7-2 to TRBJ2-5; 11 bases are shared with TRBD2. The CDR3 spans 17 residues. Germline V CDR1 and CDR2: SGHTA, FQGNSA. V dropped 2 bases and J dropped 5; count of bases not matched to a gene: 10. CDR3 DNA: TGTGCCAGCAGCTTAATTATAGCGGGGGGGCCTTGGGAGACCCAGTACTTC. The encoded protein is CASSLIIAGGPWETQYF. The full variable domain, rest sourced from reference TRBV7-2 and TRBJ2-5, is GAGVSQSPSNKVTEKGKDVELRCDPISGHTALYWYRQSLGQGLEFLIYFQGNSAPDKSGLPSDRFSAERTGGSVSTLTIQRTQQEDSAVYLCASSLIIAGGPWETQYFGPGTRLLVL.

This clonotype appeared many times. The chain couples TRBV3-1 to TRBJ2-2; D is uncertain. Germline loops: CDR1 LGHDT, CDR2 YNNKEL (reference sequence). This CDR3 is 11 amino acids long. V dropped 2 bases and J dropped 8 bases, with 3 bases sitting between them. CDR3 bases: TGTGCCAGCAGCCAAAGGGGGGAGCTGTTTTTT. It codes for CASSQRGELFF.

Details on this clonotype: A much larger clone lies one base from this, so it may be a read error. This CDR3 fails to terminate in the conserved phenylalanine or tryptophan, so it likely reflects a read error. The chain uses TRBV7-2 and TRBJ2-5; 9 bases match TRBD2. The CDR3 is made up of 16 amino acids. V gave up 1 base and J gave up 5 bases; unmatched junction bases: 8. Germline V gives CDR1 SGHTA, CDR2 FQGNSA. The CDR3, as DNA: TGTGCCAGCAGCTTAGTGGCGGGGGGGAGGGCTGAGACCCAGTACTTA. Protein product: CASSLVAGGRAETQYL.

On this clonotype: The missing conserved phenylalanine or tryptophan at the end of this CDR3 makes a read error likely. The chain carries TRBV4-3 and TRBJ1-2; 7 bases match TRBD1. This CDR3 is built from 15 residues. V gave up 0 bases and J gave up 2 bases; unmatched junction bases: 3. From germline, CDR1 is LGHNA and CDR2 YSLEER. The CDR3 coding sequence is TGCGCCAGCAGCCAAGATCTCAGGGGGAACTATGGCTACACCTGC. Translation: CASSQDLRGNYGYTC.

This clonotype appeared a few times. This chain uses TRBV4-2 with TRBJ2-2, with 9 bases aligning to TRBD1. The J segment lost 5 bases and the V segment lost 1 base, leaving 8 bases of the junction unmatched. CDR3 length: 17 amino acids. Germline V gene sequence: CDR1 LGHNA, CDR2 YNFKEQ. The CDR3 region is CASSQGLGQGVTGELFF. CDR3 DNA sequence: TGTGCCAGCAGCCAAGGACTGGGACAGGGCGTAACCGGGGAGCTGTTTTTT.

Only a few counts were recorded for this clonotype. The chain recombines TRBV2 with TRBJ2-5; D remains unclear. Germline assignment: CDR1 SNHLY and CDR2 FYNNEI. The CDR3 is made up of 12 amino acids. Deletions cut 4 bases from V and 5 bases from J, with 8 bases between. DNA of the CDR3: TGTGCCAGCAGTGGGCAGGCGGAGACCCAGTACTTC. Translating gives CASSGQAETQYF.

In this sample, this clonotype turned up a few times. This chain uses TRBV28 with TRBJ1-5; D not certain. Germline V CDR1 and CDR2: MDHEN, SYDVKM. This CDR3 comprises 13 residues. Trimming removed 4 bases from V and 4 bases from J, with 8 bases in between. CDR3: CASSSLRNQPQHF. DNA of the CDR3: TGTGCCAGCAGTTCCCTCCGTAATCAGCCCCAGCATTTT.

This clonotype was detected ten times or more. V is TRBV11-2 and J is TRBJ1-6; TRBD1 is a possible D gene (6 bases). Germline lookup yields CDR1 SGHAT and CDR2 FQNNGV. The CDR3 contains 17 residues. V was cut by 4 bases and J by 6 bases, with 19 bases left in between. The CDR3: CASSSPGGIGGNSPLHF. The CDR3 nucleotides read TGTGCCAGCAGCTCGCCGGGGGGCATCGGGGGTAATTCACCCCTCCACTTT.

This clonotype was found a few times. The chain uses TRBV7-2 and TRBJ1-5; tentatively, D is TRBD1 (6 bases). Germline CDR1 reads SGHTA; CDR2 reads FQGNSA. Trimming cost V 5 bases and J 4 bases, with 15 bases left between them. CDR3 length: 15 amino acids. CDR3 bases: TGTGCCAGCAGCCTAACGGGGGGGGCAAATCAGCCCCAGCATTTT. Its translation is CASSLTGGANQPQHF.

The chain uses TRBV20-1 and TRBJ2-1, with 8 bases fitting TRBD2. CDR3 length: 17 residues. From germline, CDR1 is DFQATT and CDR2 SNEGSKA (reference sequence). J lost 1 base, V lost 0 bases, and 8 bases had no gene match. CDR3 in amino acids: CSARDRGGGFSYNEQFF. As DNA, the CDR3 is TGCAGTGCTAGAGATCGGGGCGGGGGGTTTTCCTACAATGAGCAGTTCTTC.

The table lists this clonotype with a count of one. J is TRBJ2-1 and V is TRBV10-3, with TRBD1 identical over 8 bases. The V gene end was trimmed by 2 bases and the J gene end by 6 bases; junction bases not matched to a gene: 3. Germline CDR1 ENHRY, CDR2 SYGVKD. This CDR3 contains 14 residues. CDR3 in DNA: TGTGCCATCAGTGAGGCGGACAGGGTCAATGAGCAGTTCTTC. Translating gives CAISEADRVNEQFF.

The chain couples TRBV6-1 to TRBJ2-1; the D gene is possibly TRBD1 (6 bases). Per germline, CDR1 MNHNS and CDR2 SASEGT. The CDR3 sequence is 15 residues long. V lost 3 bases to trimming and J lost 10 bases, with 19 bases between them. CDR3 sequence (DNA): TGTGCCAGCAGTGATCTTTCGGCAGGGGCTCGAGAGCAGTTCTTC. Translation gives CASSDLSAGAREQFF.